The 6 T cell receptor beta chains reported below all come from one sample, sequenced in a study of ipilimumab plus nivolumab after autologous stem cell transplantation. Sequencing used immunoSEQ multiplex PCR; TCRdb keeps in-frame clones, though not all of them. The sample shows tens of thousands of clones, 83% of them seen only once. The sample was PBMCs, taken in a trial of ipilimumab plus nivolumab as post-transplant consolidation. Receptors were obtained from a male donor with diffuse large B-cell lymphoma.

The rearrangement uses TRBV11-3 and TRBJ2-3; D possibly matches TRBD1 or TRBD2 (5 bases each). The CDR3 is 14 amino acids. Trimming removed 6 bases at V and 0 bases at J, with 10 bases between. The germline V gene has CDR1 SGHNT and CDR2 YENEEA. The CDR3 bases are TGTGCCAGCAGTTGGGGGTCTAGCACAGATACGCAGTATTTT. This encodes CASSWGSSTDTQYF.

As DNA, the CDR3 is TGTGCTAGTGGTTTGTGGTACGAGAGCTCTGGAAACACCATATATTTT. Encoded protein: CASGLWYESSGNTIYF. The rearrangement joins TRBV12-5 to TRBJ1-3; D is unresolved. Germline lookup yields CDR1 LGHNT and CDR2 FRNRAP. The CDR3 consists of 16 residues. V lost 2 bases to trimming and J lost 0 bases, with 11 bases between them.

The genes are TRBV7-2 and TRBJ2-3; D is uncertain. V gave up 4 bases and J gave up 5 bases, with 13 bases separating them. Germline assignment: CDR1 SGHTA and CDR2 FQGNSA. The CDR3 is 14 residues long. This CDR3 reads CASSSTTARDTQYF. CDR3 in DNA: TGTGCCAGCAGCTCCACTACAGCGAGAGATACGCAGTATTTT.

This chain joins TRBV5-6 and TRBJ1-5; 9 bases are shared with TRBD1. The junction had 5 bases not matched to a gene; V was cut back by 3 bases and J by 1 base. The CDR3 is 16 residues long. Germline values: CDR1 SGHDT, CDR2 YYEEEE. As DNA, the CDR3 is TGTGCCAGCAGCTCACAGGGGGCGCCGAGCAATCAGCCCCAGCATTTT. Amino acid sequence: CASSSQGAPSNQPQHF.

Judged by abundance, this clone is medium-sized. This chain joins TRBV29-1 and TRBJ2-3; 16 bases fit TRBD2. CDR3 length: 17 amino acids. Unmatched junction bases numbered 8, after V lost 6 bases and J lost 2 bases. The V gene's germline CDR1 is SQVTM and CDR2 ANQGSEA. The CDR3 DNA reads TGCAGCGTGGCCGGGACTAGCGGGGGGGCTGACACAGATACGCAGTATTTT. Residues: CSVAGTSGGADTDTQYF.

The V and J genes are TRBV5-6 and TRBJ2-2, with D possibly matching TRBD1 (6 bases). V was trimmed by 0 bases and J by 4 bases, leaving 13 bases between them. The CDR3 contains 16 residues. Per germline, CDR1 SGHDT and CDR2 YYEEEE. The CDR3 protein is CASSLGLGASTGELFF. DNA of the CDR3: TGTGCCAGCAGCTTGGGTTTGGGGGCCAGCACCGGGGAGCTGTTTTTT.